This T cell receptor beta chain was recorded in a study of shared clonotypes between healthy human individuals. Per the original data handling: Because ImmunoSEQ provided only junction sequences with no quality scores, the filtering differed. Clones were read by immunoSEQ multiplex PCR, and TCRdb kept only the in-frame ones, dropping some. V, J and clone size are those of that table, while D and trimming were read from the DNA. Of about 2 million clones in the sample, about 95% are singletons; the top ten hold about 1.1%. As defined, naive CD8 cells were CD45RO-negative and positively selected for CCR7, with terminally differentiated effector memory CD45RA+ cells excluded. Note on this clone: Its specificity is unknown. Other DNA variants within this sample encode the same CDR3.

The V end lost 3 bases, the J end lost 0 bases, and 0 bases lay between the germline ends. This CDR3 region has 12 residues. Germline-derived CDR1 and CDR2 are WNHNN and SYGVQD (reference sequence). Study results and caveats: Estimated richness values were generally larger in naive subsets than in memory subsets.

The receptor was isolated from a man aged 18 to 35 in good health. The chain is built from TRBV10-1 and TRBJ2-1; D unresolved. The source material was naive CD8+ T cells sorted from blood. The CDR3: CASSDSYNEQFF. CDR3 sequence (DNA): TGCGCCAGCAGTGACTCCTACAATGAGCAGTTCTTC.